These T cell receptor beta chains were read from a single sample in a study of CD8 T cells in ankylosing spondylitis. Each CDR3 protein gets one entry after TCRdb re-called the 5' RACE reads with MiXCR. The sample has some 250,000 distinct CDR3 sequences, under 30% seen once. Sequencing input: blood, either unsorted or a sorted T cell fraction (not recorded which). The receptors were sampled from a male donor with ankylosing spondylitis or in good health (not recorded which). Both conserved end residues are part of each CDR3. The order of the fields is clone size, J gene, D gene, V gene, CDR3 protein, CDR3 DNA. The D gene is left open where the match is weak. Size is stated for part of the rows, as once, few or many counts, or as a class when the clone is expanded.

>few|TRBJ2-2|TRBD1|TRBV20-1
CSARVGTGAGELFF
TGCAGTGCTAGAGTCGGGACAGGGGCCGGGGAGCTGTTTTTT
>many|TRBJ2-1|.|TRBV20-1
CSANRALGNEQFF
TGCAGTGCAAACCGGGCCTTGGGCAATGAGCAGTTCTTC
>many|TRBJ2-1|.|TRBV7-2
CASSLAIGINEQFF
TGTGCCAGCAGCTTAGCGATAGGCATCAATGAGCAGTTCTTC
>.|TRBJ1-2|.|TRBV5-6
CASSLGTNYGYTF
TGTGCCAGCAGCTTGGGGACCAACTATGGCTACACCTTC
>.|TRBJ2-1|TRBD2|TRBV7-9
CASSQWTSGGAAGEQFF
TGTGCCAGCAGCCAGTGGACTAGCGGGGGGGCCGCGGGGGAGCAGTTCTTC
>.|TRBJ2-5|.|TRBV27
CASTRRRGETQYF
TGTGCCAGCACCAGAAGAAGGGGAGAGACCCAGTACTTC
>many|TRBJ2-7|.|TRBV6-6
CASSGPGGGQSSYEQYF
TGTGCCAGCAGTGGCCCGGGCGGGGGCCAAAGCTCCTACGAGCAGTACTTC
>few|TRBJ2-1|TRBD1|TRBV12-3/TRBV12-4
CASSPQGAFDNEQFF
TGTGCCAGCAGTCCCCAGGGGGCATTCGACAATGAGCAGTTCTTC
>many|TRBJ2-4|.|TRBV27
CASSFRAGAVAKNIQYF
TGTGCCAGCAGTTTTCGGGCAGGGGCCGTAGCCAAAAACATTCAGTACTTC
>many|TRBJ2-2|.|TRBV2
CASSVTGNTGELFF
TGTGCCAGCAGCGTAACAGGGAACACCGGGGAGCTGTTTTTT
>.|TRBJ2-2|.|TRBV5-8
CASRTGTVATGELFF
TGTGCCAGCAGAACCGGGACCGTAGCCACCGGGGAGCTGTTTTTT
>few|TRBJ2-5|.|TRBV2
CASSPEAGETQYF
TGTGCCAGCAGCCCTGAGGCCGGGGAGACCCAGTACTTC
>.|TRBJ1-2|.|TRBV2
CASSATRASYGYTF
TGTGCCAGCAGCGCAACGAGGGCAAGCTATGGCTACACCTTC
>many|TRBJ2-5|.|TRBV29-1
CSAGGRETQYF
TGCAGCGCTGGGGGCCGGGAGACCCAGTACTTC
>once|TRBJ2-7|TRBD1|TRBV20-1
CSAGTGGWSEQYF
TGCAGTGCTGGGACAGGGGGATGGAGCGAGCAGTACTTC
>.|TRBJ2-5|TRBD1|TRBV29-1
CSVEPTGGRGGETQYF
TGCAGCGTTGAACCGACAGGGGGGCGGGGAGGTGAGACCCAGTACTTC
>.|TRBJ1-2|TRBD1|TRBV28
CASSSIGQGDGYTF
TGTGCCAGCAGTTCCATCGGACAGGGGGATGGCTACACCTTC
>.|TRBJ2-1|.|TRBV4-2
CASSQLGDHYNEQFF
TGTGCCAGCAGCCAACTGGGGGACCATTACAATGAGCAGTTCTTC
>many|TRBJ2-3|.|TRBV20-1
CSARAPQAADTQYF
TGCAGTGCTAGAGCTCCGCAGGCCGCAGATACGCAGTATTTT
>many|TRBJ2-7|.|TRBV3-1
CASSQKGWSGEQYF
TGTGCCAGCAGCCAAAAGGGGTGGTCGGGGGAGCAGTACTTC
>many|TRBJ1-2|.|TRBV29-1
CSVAAPADGYTF
TGCAGCGTTGCGGCCCCCGCGGATGGCTACACCTTC
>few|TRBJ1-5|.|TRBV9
CASSVGLSNQPQHF
TGTGCCAGCAGCGTAGGGCTTAGCAATCAGCCCCAGCATTTT
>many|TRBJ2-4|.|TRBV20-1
CSARVSGLHLAKNIQYF
TGCAGTGCTAGAGTCTCAGGGCTACATCTAGCCAAAAACATTCAGTACTTC
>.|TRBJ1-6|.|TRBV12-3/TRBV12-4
CASSLGGTLRTPLHF
TGTGCCAGCAGCCTGGGCGGAACCCTTCGGACACCCCTCCACTTT
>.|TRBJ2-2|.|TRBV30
CAWSLAYNTGELFF
TGTGCCTGGAGTCTGGCCTACAACACCGGGGAGCTGTTTTTT
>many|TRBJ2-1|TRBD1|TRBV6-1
CASTRDSHNEQFF
TGTGCCAGCACCCGGGACAGCCACAATGAGCAGTTCTTC
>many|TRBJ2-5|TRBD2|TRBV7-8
CASSFPAGAQETQYF
TGTGCCAGCAGCTTCCCAGCGGGGGCTCAAGAGACCCAGTACTTC
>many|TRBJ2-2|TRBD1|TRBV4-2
CASSPRTGTGGWSTSNTGELFF
TGTGCCAGCAGCCCCAGAACCGGGACAGGGGGCTGGTCGACGAGCAACACCGGGGAGCTGTTTTTT
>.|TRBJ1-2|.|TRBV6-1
CASRQGRSGGYTF
TGTGCCAGCAGGCAGGGTAGATCGGGCGGCTACACCTTC
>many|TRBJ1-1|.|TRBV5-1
CASSLQGGDTEAFF
TGCGCCAGCAGCTTGCAGGGTGGAGACACTGAAGCTTTCTTT
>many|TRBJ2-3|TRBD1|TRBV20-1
CSARPGTGVGDTQYF
TGCAGTGCTAGACCCGGGACAGGGGTTGGAGATACGCAGTATTTT
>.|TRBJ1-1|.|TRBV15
CATSRGYTEAFF
TGTGCCACCAGCAGAGGATACACTGAAGCTTTCTTT
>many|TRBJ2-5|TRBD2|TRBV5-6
CASSREGTSGVSQYF
TGTGCCAGCAGCCGGGAGGGGACTAGCGGGGTCTCCCAGTACTTC
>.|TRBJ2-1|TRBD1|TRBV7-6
CASSITGGYNEQFF
TGTGCCAGCAGCATCACAGGGGGTTACAATGAGCAGTTCTTC
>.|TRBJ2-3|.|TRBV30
CAWSPRSDTQYF
TGTGCCTGGAGTCCCCGAAGCGATACGCAGTATTTT
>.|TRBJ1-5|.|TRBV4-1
CASSQPTTGVSNQPQHF
TGCGCCAGCAGCCAACCAACCACAGGTGTTAGCAATCAGCCCCAGCATTTT
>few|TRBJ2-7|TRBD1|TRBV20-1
CSARGRVLGTGARYEQYF
TGCAGTGCTAGAGGACGTGTTTTAGGGACAGGGGCCCGCTACGAGCAGTACTTC
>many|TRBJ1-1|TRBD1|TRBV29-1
CSAPGQELEAFF
TGCAGCGCGCCGGGACAGGAACTTGAAGCTTTCTTT
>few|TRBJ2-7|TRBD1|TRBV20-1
CSAMDRDREQYF
TGCAGTGCAATGGACAGGGATCGGGAGCAGTACTTC
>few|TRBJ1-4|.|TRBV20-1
CSARVGPGGTKLFF
TGCAGTGCTAGAGTTGGTCCGGGGGGGACAAAACTGTTTTTT
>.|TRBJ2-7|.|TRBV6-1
CASRPTGKSYEQYF
TGTGCCAGCAGACCTACGGGTAAATCCTACGAGCAGTACTTC
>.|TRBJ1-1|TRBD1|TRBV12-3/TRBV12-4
CASSPRQGGTEAFF
TGTGCCAGCAGTCCCCGACAGGGGGGCACTGAAGCTTTCTTT
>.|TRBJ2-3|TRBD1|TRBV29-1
CSVPSHRGQVDTQYF
TGCAGCGTTCCCTCCCACAGGGGGCAAGTAGATACGCAGTATTTT
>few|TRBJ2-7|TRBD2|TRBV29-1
CSVRGGGNHEQYF
TGCAGCGTCCGGGGGGGTGGTAACCACGAGCAGTACTTC
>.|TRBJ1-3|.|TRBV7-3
CASSLILQGRSGNTIYF
TGTGCCAGCAGCTTAATTTTACAAGGGCGCTCTGGAAACACCATATATTTT